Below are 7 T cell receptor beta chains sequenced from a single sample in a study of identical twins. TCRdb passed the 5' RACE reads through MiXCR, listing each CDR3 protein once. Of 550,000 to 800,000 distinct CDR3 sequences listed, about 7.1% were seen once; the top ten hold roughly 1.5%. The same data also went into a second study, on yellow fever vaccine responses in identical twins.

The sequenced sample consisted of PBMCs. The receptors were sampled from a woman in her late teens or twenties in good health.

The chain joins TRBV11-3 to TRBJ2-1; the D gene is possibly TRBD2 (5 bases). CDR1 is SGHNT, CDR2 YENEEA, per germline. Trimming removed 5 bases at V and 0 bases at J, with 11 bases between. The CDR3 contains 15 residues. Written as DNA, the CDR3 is TGTGCCAGCAGCGGGAGTTCAGCCTCCTACAATGAGCAGTTCTTC. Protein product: CASSGSSASYNEQFF.

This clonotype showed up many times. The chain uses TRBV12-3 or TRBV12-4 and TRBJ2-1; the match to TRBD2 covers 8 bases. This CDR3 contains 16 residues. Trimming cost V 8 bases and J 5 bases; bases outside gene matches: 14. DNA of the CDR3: TGTGCCAGCGGGCCCATAGGGCTAGCGGGCAACAATGAGCAGTTCTTC. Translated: CASGPIGLAGNNEQFF.

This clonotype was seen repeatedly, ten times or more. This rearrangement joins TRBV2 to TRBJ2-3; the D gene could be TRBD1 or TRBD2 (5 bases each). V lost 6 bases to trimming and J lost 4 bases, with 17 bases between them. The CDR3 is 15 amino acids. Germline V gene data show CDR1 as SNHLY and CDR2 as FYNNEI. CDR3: CASSPGTGSSDTQYF. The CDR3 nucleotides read TGTGCCAGCAGCCCCGGGACGGGGAGCTCAGATACGCAGTATTTT.

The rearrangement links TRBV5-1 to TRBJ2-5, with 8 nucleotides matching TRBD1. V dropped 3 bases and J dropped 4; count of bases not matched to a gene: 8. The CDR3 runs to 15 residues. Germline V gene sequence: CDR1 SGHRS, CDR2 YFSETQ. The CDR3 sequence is CASSSQDGTGETQYF. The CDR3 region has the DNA TGCGCCAGCAGCTCTCAGGACGGGACAGGAGAGACCCAGTACTTC.

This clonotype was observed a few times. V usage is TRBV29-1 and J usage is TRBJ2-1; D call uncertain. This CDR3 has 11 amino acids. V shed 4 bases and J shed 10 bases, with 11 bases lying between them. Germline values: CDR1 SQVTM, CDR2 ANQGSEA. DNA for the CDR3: TGCAGCGTTGGTTCCGTGGCCGAGCAGTTCTTC. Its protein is CSVGSVAEQFF.

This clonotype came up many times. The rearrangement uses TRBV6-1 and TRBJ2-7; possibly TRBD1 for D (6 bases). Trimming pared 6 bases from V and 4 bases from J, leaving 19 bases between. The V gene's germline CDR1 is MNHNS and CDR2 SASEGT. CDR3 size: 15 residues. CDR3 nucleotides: TGTGCCAGCAGCACAAAGTCGGGACAACAGTACGAGCAGTACGTC. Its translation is CASSTKSGQQYEQYV.

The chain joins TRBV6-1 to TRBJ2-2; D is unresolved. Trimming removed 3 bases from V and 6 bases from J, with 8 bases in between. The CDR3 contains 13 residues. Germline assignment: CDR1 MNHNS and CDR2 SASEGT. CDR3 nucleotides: TGTGCCAGCAGTGAGAATGGGTCCGGGGAGCTGTTTTTT. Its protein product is CASSENGSGELFF.